The source of this T cell receptor (beta chain) is a study of blood T cell repertoires in COVID-19. Here immunoSEQ multiplex PCR was the method, and the copy in TCRdb shows in-frame clones only, minus some. The sample has 50,000 to 55,000 clones; 86% are singletons. V lost 3 bases and J lost 0; bases outside the gene matches: 5. This CDR3 is built from 16 residues. Germline assignment: CDR1 LNHDA and CDR2 SQIVND (reference sequence). Sequencing was carried out using peripheral blood. The rearrangement joins TRBV19 to TRBJ1-5; 7 bases are a match to TRBD1. The clonotype was recovered from an elderly man with acute or convalescent COVID-19. The CDR3 loop is CASSMGQPYSNQPQHF. CDR3 DNA sequence: TGTGCCAGTAGTATGGGACAGCCCTATAGCAATCAGCCCCAGCATTTT.